This section outlines one T cell receptor beta chain sequence together with its context. Its specificity is not known. Either cemiplimab 350 mg every 2 weeks or pembrolizumab 200 mg every 3 weeks was given. This sample was included in a study of T cells in tumors after PD-1 blockade. Background on the study: During anti-PD-1 treatment, some patients continued daily vismodegib 150 mg.

Sequenced by immunoSEQ multiplex PCR; TCRdb stores in-frame clones only, minus some. In the table there are more than 12,000 clones, 55% to 70% of which are singletons. The CDR3 length is 16 residues. Germline V CDR1 and CDR2: MNHNS, SASEGT. Trimming cost V 2 bases and J 0 bases, with 12 bases left between them. Study findings and constraints: Some novel exhausted tumor clones appeared in pre-treatment blood, suggesting peripheral recruitment. Squamous carcinoma: around 50% of expanded exhausted clones novel, versus roughly 30% of other expanded CD8+ clones.

This sequence originates from a human donor with cutaneous squamous cell carcinoma. The chain combines TRBV6-1 with TRBJ2-3; D may be TRBD1 (6 bases). This sample comprised tumor tissue, obtained after anti-PD-1 treatment. CDR3 sequence (DNA): TGTGCCAGCAGTGAATACAGGGTCACTAGCACAGATACGCAGTATTTT. It yields the protein CASSEYRVTSTDTQYF.